The rows below give T cell receptor beta chains drawn from one sample of a study of OX40 agonist ivuxolimab in advanced cancers. Data came from immunoSEQ multiplex PCR; TCRdb stores just in-frame clones and leaves some out. The sample includes 65,000 to 90,000 clones, about 92% seen only once; the top ten take 8.5% to 10%. The material was CD4+ or CD8+ T cells sorted from blood, obtained in a trial of the OX40 agonist ivuxolimab. Every receptor here comes from an adult with an advanced solid tumor such as melanoma, head and neck, liver or kidney cancer. Each CDR3 is given with its conserved first and last residue. The order of the fields is D gene, V gene, clone size, J gene, CDR3 protein, CDR3 DNA. A D gene is named only where the DNA matches it firmly. Rows may omit the clone size; those that give it use once, few, many or a size class.

NA	TRBV10-1	NA	TRBJ2-1	CASSEDSSSYNEQFF	TGCGCCAGCAGTGAGGACTCGAGCTCCTACAATGAGCAGTTCTTC
TRBD2	TRBV5-6	once	TRBJ2-1	CASSHRAGTYNEQFF	TGTGCCAGCAGCCACAGAGCGGGGACCTACAATGAGCAGTTCTTC
TRBD2	TRBV7-8	NA	TRBJ2-7	CASSPHGLAGVYEQYF	TGTGCCAGCAGCCCGCACGGACTAGCGGGGGTCTACGAGCAGTACTTC
NA	TRBV5-4	once	TRBJ2-4	CASSLDRVVAKNIQYF	TGTGCCAGCAGCTTGGATAGGGTTGTAGCCAAAAACATTCAGTACTTC
TRBD1	TRBV9	NA	TRBJ2-7	CASSKTGAGYEQYF	TGTGCCAGCAGCAAGACAGGGGCAGGCTACGAGCAGTACTTC
NA	TRBV27	NA	TRBJ2-7	CASSHSGSYEQYF	TGTGCCAGCAGCCATTCGGGCTCCTACGAGCAGTACTTC
NA	TRBV9	NA	TRBJ2-2	CASSVSQFGELFF	TGTGCCAGCAGCGTAAGCCAGTTCGGGGAGCTGTTTTTT
NA	TRBV27	NA	TRBJ2-7	CASSLGGPYEQYF	TGTGCCAGCAGTTTAGGGGGACCCTACGAGCAGTACTTC
TRBD1	TRBV7-9	NA	TRBJ1-1	CASSATGGTEAFF	TGTGCCAGCAGCGCCACAGGGGGCACTGAAGCTTTCTTT
NA	TRBV5-1	NA	TRBJ2-7	CASSPGTGAYQQYF	TGCGCCAGCAGCCCGGGGACGGGGGCTTACCAGCAGTACTTC
TRBD2	TRBV7-3	NA	TRBJ2-1	CASSLGLANEQFF	TGTGCCAGCAGCTTAGGACTAGCCAATGAGCAGTTCTTC
TRBD2	TRBV4-1	NA	TRBJ2-5	CASSKTSLQETQYF	TGCGCCAGCAGCAAGACTAGCCTCCAAGAGACCCAGTACTTC
NA	TRBV7-9	NA	TRBJ1-2	CASSPDQGRVIYGYTF	TGTGCCAGCAGCCCCGACCAGGGGAGAGTCATCTATGGCTACACCTTC
NA	TRBV11-2	NA	TRBJ1-3	CASSLGGFPGDTIYF	TGTGCCAGCAGCTTAGGCGGCTTCCCCGGGGACACCATATATTTT
NA	TRBV5-1	NA	TRBJ1-1	CASSPGWNTEAFF	TGCGCCAGCAGCCCTGGGTGGAACACTGAAGCTTTCTTT
TRBD1	TRBV27	NA	TRBJ2-1	CASSFYLGTGFINEQFF	TGTGCCAGCAGTTTTTACCTAGGGACAGGGTTCATCAATGAGCAGTTCTTC
NA	TRBV29-1	NA	TRBJ2-2	CSVVSTGELFF	TGCAGCGTTGTGAGCACCGGGGAGCTGTTTTTT
NA	TRBV19	NA	TRBJ1-6	CASSHSITTVDYNSPLHF	TGTGCCAGTAGTCACTCCATTACGACAGTAGATTATAATTCACCCCTCCACTTT
NA	TRBV4-1	NA	TRBJ2-1	CASSQVPGSSYNEQFF	TGCGCCAGCAGCCAAGTGCCGGGGAGCTCCTACAATGAGCAGTTCTTC
TRBD2	TRBV7-6	NA	TRBJ2-7	CASSLAPDGGGPVNEQYF	TGTGCCAGCAGCTTAGCGCCCGACGGCGGGGGGCCCGTCAACGAGCAGTACTTC
NA	TRBV7-9	NA	TRBJ2-7	CASSLQYEQYF	TGTGCCAGCAGCTTGCAGTACGAGCAGTACTTC
NA	TRBV9	NA	TRBJ1-4	CASSKDGATNEKLFF	TGTGCCAGCAGCAAAGACGGTGCAACTAATGAAAAACTGTTTTTT
NA	TRBV9	NA	TRBJ2-5	CASRGVGEQETQYF	TGTGCCAGCAGGGGTGTGGGGGAGCAGGAGACCCAGTACTTC
NA	TRBV19	NA	TRBJ1-4	CASSLVGGELFF	TGTGCCAGCTCCCTTGTGGGCGGGGAACTGTTTTTT
TRBD2	TRBV2	NA	TRBJ2-1	CASSEEPLAEEINEQFF	TGTGCCAGCAGTGAAGAGCCCCTAGCGGAGGAGATCAATGAGCAGTTCTTC
TRBD1	TRBV9	NA	TRBJ1-2	CASSPGQGVDYGYTF	TGTGCCAGCAGCCCCGGACAGGGGGTTGACTATGGCTACACCTTC
TRBD2	TRBV9	NA	TRBJ2-1	CASSGPSTSWTSGGDNEQFF	TGTGCCAGCAGCGGACCGAGTACCTCGTGGACTAGCGGGGGGGACAATGAGCAGTTCTTC
NA	TRBV11-2	NA	TRBJ1-2	CASSPTLGTTDPEYGYTF	TGTGCCAGCAGCCCTACCTTAGGGACAACAGACCCGGAATATGGCTACACCTTC